These T cell receptor beta chains were read from a single sample in a study of blood T cell repertoires in COVID-19. This table comes from immunoSEQ multiplex PCR, and its TCRdb copy is limited to in-frame clones, with some not included. Here the sample spans tens of thousands of clones, approximately 78% being singletons. Sequencing was done on a sample of peripheral blood. These receptors all come from a human donor in a cohort sampled during active COVID-19. Each CDR3 is given with its conserved first and last residue. The D gene is left open where the match is weak. Rows may omit the clone size; those that give it use once, few, many or a size class.

>once|TRBJ2-1|TRBV5-1|TRBD1
CASSQGQGRHDEQFF
TGCGCCAGCAGCCAAGGACAGGGGAGGCATGATGAGCAGTTCTTC
>-|TRBJ2-7|TRBV5-1|TRBD2
CASSFGGSTSTYEQYF
TGCGCCAGCAGCTTCGGCGGGAGCACCTCCACCTACGAGCAGTACTTC
>few|TRBJ1-5|TRBV18|TRBD1
CASSLDRDAQPQHF
TGTGCCAGCTCACTCGACAGGGACGCTCAGCCCCAGCATTTT
>once|TRBJ2-1|TRBV24-1|TRBD2
CATGAPSGPQFF
TGTGCCACCGGGGCACCTAGCGGGCCCCAGTTCTTC
>-|TRBJ2-7|TRBV27|-
CASSLKPGSYEQYF
TGTGCCAGCAGTTTAAAGCCGGGCTCCTACGAGCAGTACTTC
>-|TRBJ2-7|TRBV5-6|TRBD2
CASSLNSGIYEQYF
TGTGCCAGCAGCTTGAATAGCGGGATCTACGAGCAGTACTTC
>-|TRBJ1-6|TRBV18|-
CASSLDRSSYNSPLHF
TGTGCCAGCTCATTGGACAGAAGCTCCTATAATTCACCCCTCCACTTT
>once|TRBJ2-7|TRBV3-1/TRBV3-2|-
CASSQGTDYSYEQYF
TGTGCCAGCAGCCAAGGGACTGACTACTCCTACGAGCAGTACTTC
>-|TRBJ2-4|TRBV6-5|TRBD2
CASRGTGGNIQYF
TGTGCCAGCAGGGGGACGGGAGGGAACATTCAGTACTTC
>few|TRBJ2-5|TRBV7-7|-
CASSLGLGETQYF
TGTGCCAGCAGCTTGGGACTCGGAGAGACCCAGTACTTC
>few|TRBJ2-5|TRBV6-5|-
CASNKGAGKTQYF
TGTGCCAGCAACAAGGGGGCGGGGAAGACCCAGTACTTC
>-|TRBJ2-5|TRBV10-2|TRBD2
CASRRLADHSETQYF
TGCGCCAGCAGACGACTAGCGGACCACTCTGAGACCCAGTACTTC
>-|TRBJ2-7|TRBV14|TRBD1
CASSQTGWDRAYEQYF
TGTGCCAGCAGCCAAACGGGGTGGGACAGAGCCTACGAGCAGTACTTC
>-|TRBJ2-7|TRBV28|TRBD1
CASRGTATYEQYF
TGTGCCAGCAGGGGGACAGCGACTTACGAGCAGTACTTC
>-|TRBJ1-1|TRBV13|-
CASSWAPYGMNTEAFF
TGTGCCAGCAGCTGGGCCCCATATGGTATGAACACTGAAGCTTTCTTT
>few|TRBJ2-3|TRBV5-4|-
CASSFVGSTDTQYF
TGTGCCAGCAGCTTTGTTGGCAGCACAGATACGCAGTATTTT
>few|TRBJ2-7|TRBV29-1|-
CGGGPAYEQYF
TGCGGGGGCGGGCCCGCCTACGAGCAGTACTTC
>-|TRBJ2-7|TRBV6-5|-
CASSFDSRDYEQYF
TGTGCCAGCAGTTTCGACAGCCGAGATTACGAGCAGTACTTC
>-|TRBJ2-1|TRBV4-3|TRBD2
CASSLELSGGVEQFF
TGCGCCAGCAGCCTAGAACTATCGGGAGGGGTTGAGCAGTTCTTC
>-|TRBJ2-2|TRBV24-1|-
CATSDRTENTGELFF
TGTGCCACCAGTGACCGGACAGAGAACACCGGGGAGCTGTTTTTT
>-|TRBJ2-2|TRBV5-1|-
CASSLAGARNTGELFF
TGCGCCAGCAGCTTGGCTGGGGCGAGAAACACCGGGGAGCTGTTTTTT
>-|TRBJ2-5|TRBV5-1|TRBD2
CASSDGTSGKQETQYF
TGCGCCAGCAGCGACGGGACTAGCGGGAAGCAAGAGACCCAGTACTTC
>-|TRBJ2-7|TRBV7-6|-
CASSSRGSYEQYF
TGTGCCAGCAGCTCGCGGGGATCCTACGAGCAGTACTTC
>once|TRBJ1-2|TRBV19|-
CASTPGLSNYGYTF
TGTGCCAGTACACCGGGATTATCTAACTATGGCTACACCTTC
>-|TRBJ1-5|TRBV7-2|-
CASSPHREQPQHF
TGTGCCAGCAGCCCGCACAGGGAACAGCCCCAGCATTTT
>few|TRBJ2-2|TRBV29-1|TRBD2
CSVGSSGRVGTGELFF
TGCAGCGTTGGGTCTAGCGGGAGGGTTGGCACCGGGGAGCTGTTTTTT
>-|TRBJ2-3|TRBV5-1|-
CASSEWRGDTQYF
TGCGCCAGCAGCGAATGGAGAGGAGATACGCAGTATTTT
>few|TRBJ2-7|TRBV7-2|-
CASSSTGVRGEQYF
TGTGCCAGCAGCTCGACTGGAGTTAGGGGGGAGCAGTACTTC
>few|TRBJ2-1|TRBV29-1|-
CSVGQGSWNNEQFF
TGCAGCGTTGGGCAGGGCTCATGGAACAATGAGCAGTTCTTC
>-|TRBJ2-7|TRBV30|-
CAWSVRWEQYF
TGTGCCTGGAGTGTACGGTGGGAGCAGTACTTC
>-|TRBJ2-5|TRBV5-6|-
CASSLTGRGETQYF
TGTGCCAGCAGCCTCACAGGGAGGGGAGAGACCCAGTACTTC
>-|TRBJ2-3|TRBV11-3|-
CASSLSRGTDTQYF
TGTGCCAGCAGCTTAAGCAGGGGCACAGATACGCAGTATTTT
>-|TRBJ1-2|TRBV10-3|TRBD1
CAIIGQGEDGYTF
TGTGCCATCATCGGACAGGGTGAGGATGGCTACACCTTC
>-|TRBJ1-4|TRBV6-6|TRBD1
CASSYTGQAGEKLFF
TGTGCCAGCAGTTACACCGGACAGGCTGGAGAAAAACTGTTTTTT
>-|TRBJ1-1|TRBV13|-
CASSLEGGGTEAFF
TGTGCCAGCAGCTTAGAAGGCGGGGGGACTGAAGCTTTCTTT
>once|TRBJ2-5|TRBV2|-
CASSVPIQETQYF
TGTGCCAGCAGTGTCCCTATTCAAGAGACCCAGTACTTC
>-|TRBJ2-6|TRBV5-8|TRBD2
CASSLGGKGGSGANVLTF
TGTGCCAGCAGCCTGGGAGGGAAGGGCGGCTCTGGGGCCAACGTCCTGACTTTC
>-|TRBJ1-3|TRBV3-1/TRBV3-2|-
CASSQRGTGPAGNTIYF
TGTGCCAGCAGCCAAAGGGGTACAGGGCCGGCTGGAAACACCATATATTTT
>-|TRBJ1-4|TRBV7-9|-
CASSSDRDYEEKLFF
TGTGCCAGCAGCTCAGACCGGGACTATGAGGAAAAACTGTTTTTT
>-|TRBJ1-1|TRBV7-2|-
CASSLGEGGRTEAFF
TGTGCCAGCAGCTTAGGAGAGGGGGGGCGCACTGAAGCTTTCTTT
>-|TRBJ2-7|TRBV7-9|-
CASSLPEHTSVAYEQYF
TGTGCCAGCAGCCTACCGGAACATACGAGCGTTGCCTACGAGCAGTACTTC
>-|TRBJ2-6|TRBV27|TRBD2
CASSFASGGISGANVLTF
TGTGCCAGCAGTTTTGCTAGCGGGGGGATCTCTGGGGCCAACGTCCTGACTTTC
>-|TRBJ1-1|TRBV18|TRBD1
CASLGKGTGNTEAFF
TGTGCCAGCTTAGGGAAGGGGACAGGGAACACTGAAGCTTTCTTT
>-|TRBJ2-7|TRBV5-4|-
CASSAGTSSYEQYF
TGTGCCAGCAGCGCCGGGACATCCTCCTACGAGCAGTACTTC
>few|TRBJ1-1|TRBV5-6|-
CASSSPNSLNTEAFF
TGTGCCAGCAGCTCTCCAAACAGCTTGAACACTGAAGCTTTCTTT